This T cell receptor (beta chain) derives from a study of CD8+CD57+ T cells in acquired aplastic anemia. Overall study context: The DNA of sorted CD4+ and CD8+ cells averaged approximately 3.3 ug. Read counts for CD4+ cells (from healthy donors) averaged about 10.8 million. Study findings and constraints: CD8+ Simpson's diversity showed no significant patient-control difference. Found in both controls and patients were 25 to 35 CD8+ CDR3 sequences.

TCR beta VDJ and CDR3 were profiled, and genomic DNA was the template. MiXCR was run by TCRdb on the reads, yielding one entry per CDR3 protein. The data show over 150,000 distinct CDR3 sequences, roughly 40% seen once. The ends were cut back, 0 bases at V and 3 bases at J, with 12 bases in the middle. The germline V gene has CDR1 DFQATT and CDR2 SNEGSKA (reference sequence). The CDR3 consists of 14 residues. Concerning this clonotype itself: No antigen is known for it.

This rearrangement joins TRBV20-1 to TRBJ2-7; D not certain. This clonotype originated in a human donor in good health. The sequencing sample was made of sorted CD4+, CD8+, or CD8+CD57+ T cells (not recorded which) from PBMCs. CDR3 sequence reads: CSARDRVIGYEQYF. In nucleotides, the CDR3 is TGCAGTGCTAGAGATCGAGTAATCGGCTACGAGCAGTACTTC.